Ten or more counts support the clone carrying this T cell receptor (beta chain). Its antigen is as yet unknown. The germline V gene encodes CDR1 SGHTA and CDR2 FQGTGA. J was trimmed by 0 bases and V by 5 bases; bases with no gene match: 4. The CDR3 is 15 amino acids. TCRdb re-analysed the reads in MiXCR, keeping a single row per CDR3 protein. In the table there are about 490,000 distinct CDR3 sequences, 10% to 12% of which are singletons. This sample stems from a study of T cell repertoires in cytomegalovirus infection. Study-wide background: The public TCR beta signatures pointed to both CMV infection and matching HLA type. General study points: The ex vivo response showed dominance by HLA-C-restricted CMV-specific TCR beta clonotypes.

The origin of this receptor is a human donor in good health (CMV status not recorded). Some clones in this sample may be carry-over from other donors' samples. Material: PBMCs. The chain has TRBV7-3 and TRBJ2-5; the match to TRBD1 covers 9 bases. This CDR3 is CASSAGTGYQETQYF. In DNA form, the CDR3 reads TGTGCCAGCAGCGCAGGGACAGGGTACCAAGAGACCCAGTACTTC.